Presented here are 32 T cell receptor beta chains from one specimen sequenced in a study of CD8+CD57+ T cells in acquired aplastic anemia. Using genomic DNA as the template, TCR beta VDJ and CDR3 profiling was carried out. TCRdb fed the reads into MiXCR, producing one record per CDR3 protein. Here the sample spans 150,000 to 200,000 distinct CDR3 sequences, under 55% being singletons. Source material: sorted CD4+, CD8+, or CD8+CD57+ T cells (not recorded which) from PBMCs. These receptors all stem from a human donor in good health.

There are many counts of this clonotype. The V and J genes are TRBV6-4 and TRBJ2-1; no firm D call. Germline-derived CDR1 and CDR2 are MRHNA and SNTAGT. Trimming stripped 0 bases from V and 12 bases from J, with 15 bases between. The CDR3 spans 14 residues. The CDR3 DNA reads TGTGCCAGCAGTGACTCTGAGAGTGCCTCTTGGCAGTTCTTC. Translated: CASSDSESASWQFF.

The chain couples TRBV19 to TRBJ1-2; 7 nucleotides match TRBD1. Germline values: CDR1 LNHDA, CDR2 SQIVND (reference sequence). The CDR3 extends over 13 amino acids. V trimming: 8 bases; J trimming: 8 bases; junction bases outside the gene matches: 11. The CDR3 sequence: CASHDSTGDGYTF. In DNA, the CDR3 is TGTGCCAGTCATGACTCCACAGGGGACGGCTACACCTTC.

This clonotype was detected once. V is TRBV20-1 and J is TRBJ2-5, with D possibly being TRBD1 (5 bases). The CDR3 is 15 residues long. Trimming cost V 4 bases and J 0 bases, with 15 bases left between them. CDR1 and CDR2 from the germline V gene are DFQATT and SNEGSKA (reference sequence). The CDR3 spells CSAKPLGQNQETQYF. The CDR3 DNA reads as TGCAGTGCTAAACCGCTCGGACAAAACCAAGAGACCCAGTACTTC.

The chain joins TRBV5-6 to TRBJ2-7; 9 positions match TRBD1. CDR1 is SGHDT, CDR2 YYEEEE, per germline. The V segment lost 3 bases and the J segment 6 bases; nucleotides outside the gene matches: 7. This CDR3 region has 14 residues. CDR3 amino acids: CASSYSGTGIEQYF. The CDR3, as DNA: TGTGCCAGCAGCTACTCCGGGACAGGGATCGAGCAGTACTTC.

This clonotype was found many times. This chain links TRBV7-2 with TRBJ1-5, with D unclear. Germline-derived CDR1 and CDR2 are SGHTA and FQGNSA. The V gene lost 0 bases and the J gene lost 4 bases, with 13 bases spanning the gap. The CDR3 loop spans 16 amino acids. The CDR3 protein is CASSLASSQENQPQHF. Written as DNA, the CDR3 is TGTGCCAGCAGCTTAGCGTCTTCGCAGGAGAATCAGCCCCAGCATTTT.

The rearrangement links TRBV19 to TRBJ1-1; D may be TRBD1 (6 bases). V was clipped by 6 bases and J by 4 bases, with 12 bases between them. Germline assignment: CDR1 LNHDA and CDR2 SQIVND (reference sequence). There are 13 residues in the CDR3. CDR3 region: CASRNRVSTEAFF. The CDR3 DNA sequence: TGTGCCAGTAGGAACAGGGTATCCACTGAAGCTTTCTTT.

On this clonotype itself: A much larger clone is a single base away; this may be a read error. This chain links TRBV20-1 with TRBJ2-1; 8 nucleotides match TRBD2. Per the germline V gene, CDR1 is DFQATT and CDR2 is SNEGSKA (reference sequence). This CDR3 is built from 15 residues. Here the CDR3 DNA reads TGCAGTGCTACCACCCCTAGCGGGTTATACAATGAGCAGTCCTTC. It specifies CSATTPSGLYNEQSF.

In its sample, this clonotype was seen a few times. The gene calls are TRBV4-1 and TRBJ1-1; D is possibly TRBD1 (5 bases). The CDR3 consists of 16 residues. V was cut by 4 bases and J by 1 base, with 16 bases left in between. Germline CDR1 and CDR2: MGHRA and YSYEKL. CDR3 amino acids: CASSPGGGLRNTEAFF. The DNA for the CDR3 is TGCGCCAGCAGCCCGGGGGGTGGCCTGAGGAACACTGAAGCTTTCTTT.

Only a few counts were recorded for this clonotype. This chain connects TRBV19 to TRBJ2-1; 8 bases are a match to TRBD1. V shed 5 bases, J shed 3 bases, and the junction held 6 bases outside the gene matches. The CDR3 contains 15 residues. The germline V gene encodes CDR1 LNHDA and CDR2 SQIVND (reference sequence). In nucleotides, the CDR3 is TGTGCCAGTAGTCAAGGGACAGGCAACTACAATGAGCAGTTCTTC. Its translation: CASSQGTGNYNEQFF. The whole variable domain, remainder taken from reference TRBV19 and TRBJ2-1, is DGGITQSPKYLFRKEGQNVTLSCEQNLNHDAMYWYRQDPGQGLRLIYYSQIVNDFQKGDIAEGYSVSREKKESFPLTVTSAQKNPTAFYLCASSQGTGNYNEQFFGPGTRLTVL.

CDR3 in amino acids: CASSVTGGQETQYF. CDR3 nucleotide sequence: TGTGCCAGCAGCGTAACGGGCGGCCAAGAGACCCAGTACTTC. This chain links TRBV9 with TRBJ2-5, with no clear D. Trimming shortened V by 1 base and J by 1 base, and 8 bases separated the two germline ends. Per the germline V gene, CDR1 is SGDLS and CDR2 is YYNGEE. The CDR3 loop spans 14 amino acids.

The J gene is TRBJ2-3, the V gene TRBV6-1; D gene uncertain. Germline V gene sequence: CDR1 MNHNS, CDR2 SASEGT. CDR3 length equals 17 residues. Trimming stripped 5 bases from V and 0 bases from J, with 18 bases between. The CDR3 loop is CASSPDGIPTSTDTQYF. The CDR3 bases are TGTGCCAGCAGTCCTGATGGGATACCGACTAGCACAGATACGCAGTATTTT.

This clonotype was recorded many times. The CDR3 DNA follows: TGTGCCAGCAGTTACTCGCCGGGCACCTACGAGCAGTACTTC. Its translation: CASSYSPGTYEQYF. The genes are TRBV6-5 and TRBJ2-7; D not certain. CDR1 and CDR2 from the germline V gene are MNHEY and SVGAGI. CDR3 length equals 14 residues. Deletions cut 0 bases from V and 2 bases from J, with 8 bases between.

The chain joins TRBV11-1 to TRBJ2-2; tentatively, D is TRBD1 (5 bases). This CDR3 has 16 residues. V was trimmed by 2 bases and J by 0 bases, leaving 10 bases between them. Germline V lookup: CDR1 SGHAT, CDR2 FQDESV (reference sequence). The CDR3 DNA is TGTGCCAGCAGCTTATCAATACAGGCGAACACCGGGGAGCTGTTTTTT. Residues: CASSLSIQANTGELFF.

The chain combines TRBV7-3 with TRBJ1-6, with no clear D. The ends were cut back, 0 bases at V and 5 bases at J, with 8 bases in the middle. Germline values: CDR1 SGHTA, CDR2 FQGTGA. This CDR3 spans 15 amino acids. CDR3 amino acids: CASSLTVANNSPLHF. The CDR3 region has the DNA TGTGCCAGCAGCTTAACGGTAGCAAATAATTCACCCCTCCACTTT.

The J gene is TRBJ1-2, the V gene TRBV25-1; D is unclear. This CDR3 is built from 14 residues. The germline V and J ends were trimmed by 0 bases and 4 bases, with 9 bases remaining between them. Germline loops: CDR1 MGHDK, CDR2 SYGVNS. The CDR3 coding sequence is TGTGCCAGCAGTGAATATTGGGGAATCTATGGCTACACCTTC. It is translated as CASSEYWGIYGYTF.

This clonotype was counted at least ten times. The chain links TRBV7-9 to TRBJ2-1; 14 bases match TRBD2. The CDR3 runs to 16 residues. With V trimmed by 6 bases and J by 8 bases, 9 bases remained unmatched. Germline values: CDR1 SEHNR, CDR2 FQNEAQ (reference sequence). CDR3: CASSKGTSGSWHEQFF. The CDR3 bases are TGTGCCAGCAGTAAAGGGACTAGCGGGAGTTGGCATGAGCAGTTCTTC.

Comments on this clonotype: This may be a read error, as it is one base from a much larger clone. The CDR3 does not end in the conserved phenylalanine or tryptophan, so this is likely a read error. The chain recombines TRBV30 with TRBJ1-6, with 7 bases identical to TRBD1. Germline V CDR1 and CDR2: GTSNPN, SVGIG (reference sequence). The V and J ends lost 7 bases and 8 bases, in that order; junction bases with no gene match: 5. The CDR3 runs 12 residues. The CDR3 DNA sequence: TGTGCCTATCGACAGGGTGATTCACCCCTCCACTCT. Residues: CAYRQGDSPLHS.

V usage is TRBV7-8 and J usage is TRBJ2-7; TRBD1 might be the D (6 bases). Germline loops: CDR1 SGHVS, CDR2 FQNEAQ. The CDR3 sequence is 16 residues long. V lost 2 bases and J lost 0, with 14 bases in between. The CDR3: CASSLLTGVRSYEQYF. The CDR3 region has the DNA TGTGCCAGCAGCTTACTGACAGGCGTACGCTCCTACGAGCAGTACTTC.

About this clonotype itself: A much larger clone differs by one base, so this may be a read error. This sequence joins TRBV7-9 and TRBJ2-5; 8 nucleotides align to TRBD2. CDR1 and CDR2 (germline): SEHNR, FQNEAQ (reference sequence). The CDR3 sequence is 15 residues long. CDR3 in DNA: TGTGCCCGCAGCTTAGCGGGGAGCTACCAAGAGACCCAGTACTTC. It is translated as CARSLAGSYQETQYF. The whole variable domain, filled in from reference TRBV7-9 and TRBJ2-5, reads DTGVSQNPRHKITKRGQNVTFRCDPISEHNRLYWYRQTLGQGPEFLTYFQNEAQLEKSRLLSDRFSAERPKGSFSTLEIQRTEQGDSAMYLCARSLAGSYQETQYFGPGTRLLVL.

About this clonotype itself: The junction and the germline gene differ at one end; a read error may be behind it. The rearrangement joins TRBV5-5 to TRBJ2-7, with 11 bases that match TRBD1. Germline CDR1 is SGHKS and CDR2 is YYEKEE (reference sequence). CDR3 length: 16 residues. The CDR3 nucleotides read TGTGCCAGCGGCTTGGAGGGACAGGGGGGCTCCTACGAGCAGTACTTC. Protein product: CASGLEGQGGSYEQYF.

This clonotype occurred many times. This rearrangement joins TRBV7-2 to TRBJ2-1; unclear D gene. This CDR3 is 13 amino acids long. From germline, CDR1 is SGHTA and CDR2 FQGNSA. Trimming took 2 bases from V and 4 from J, leaving 6 bases between them. The CDR3 loop is CASSLFLYNEQFF. The CDR3 nucleotides read TGTGCCAGCAGCTTATTTCTATACAATGAGCAGTTCTTC.

The chain links TRBV3-1 to TRBJ2-2; possibly TRBD1 for D (6 bases). Trimming removed 3 bases from V and 0 bases from J, with 11 bases in between. Per the germline V gene, CDR1 is LGHDT and CDR2 is YNNKEL (reference sequence). This CDR3 spans 16 amino acids. CDR3 sequence reads: CASSQPGQSNTGELFF. The CDR3 DNA sequence: TGTGCCAGCAGCCAGCCGGGACAATCGAACACCGGGGAGCTGTTTTTT.

This clonotype was counted a few times. This rearrangement joins TRBV25-1 to TRBJ1-1; D gene ambiguous. This CDR3 is 14 amino acids long. V was clipped by 2 bases and J by 4 bases, with 11 bases between them. The germline V gene has CDR1 MGHDK and CDR2 SYGVNS. The CDR3 protein is CASSEPTSSTEAFF. CDR3 nucleotides: TGTGCCAGCAGTGAACCCACATCCTCCACTGAAGCTTTCTTT.

This clonotype was observed many times. The rearrangement links TRBV24-1 to TRBJ2-3; D uncertain. V lost 5 bases and J 0 bases, leaving 8 bases between the germline ends. This CDR3 contains 14 residues. Per the germline V gene, CDR1 is KGHDR and CDR2 is SFDVKD. CDR3 nucleotide sequence: TGTGCCACCAGTGGTGGGATTAGCACAGATACGCAGTATTTT. Translating it yields CATSGGISTDTQYF.

The chain joins TRBV24-1 to TRBJ2-7; 8 bases align to TRBD1. The trim removed 5 bases at V and 0 bases at J, leaving 11 bases unmatched. Looked up from germline, CDR1 is KGHDR and CDR2 is SFDVKD. CDR3 length equals 17 residues. CDR3 sequence (DNA): TGTGCCACCAGTGCCCAGATCCCGGGACAGGCCTCCTACGAGCAGTACTTC. It encodes CATSAQIPGQASYEQYF.

Details on this clonotype: This clone may be a read error of a much larger clone one base away. The chain couples TRBV5-1 to TRBJ2-1, with no clear D. Trimming removed 1 base at V and 2 bases at J, with 7 bases between. The length of the CDR3 is 14 residues. Germline CDR1 reads SGHRS; CDR2 reads YFSETQ. This CDR3 is CASSLNGAYNEQFF. For the CDR3, the DNA is TGCGCCAGCAGCTTGAACGGTGCCTACAATGAGCAGTTCTTC.

A word on this clonotype: The junction does not match germline at one end; this may be a read error. This chain uses TRBV2 with TRBJ2-2; D tentatively reads TRBD1 or TRBD2 (5 bases each). The CDR3 is made up of 13 amino acids. Germline V gene sequence: CDR1 SNHLY, CDR2 FYNNEI. The CDR3: CASRVGLSGGLFF. CDR3 in DNA: TGTGCCAGCAGGGTCGGCCTGAGTGGGGGGCTGTTTTTT.

The V and J genes are TRBV18 and TRBJ2-1, with D perhaps TRBD2 (6 bases). The CDR3 totals 16 residues. Between the trimmed V and J ends, which lost 4 bases and 0 bases, there was a span of 13 bases. The germline V gene has CDR1 KGHSH and CDR2 LQKENI. CDR3 amino acids: CASSRLGGSSYNEQFF. The CDR3 DNA follows: TGTGCCAGCTCACGCCTTGGAGGGAGCTCCTACAATGAGCAGTTCTTC. Based on the CDR3 plus reference TRBV18 and TRBJ2-1, the full variable domain is NAGVMQNPRHLVRRRGQEARLRCSPMKGHSHVYWYRQLPEEGLKFMVYLQKENIIDESGMPKERFSAEFPKEGPSILRIQQVVRGDSAAYFCASSRLGGSSYNEQFFGPGTRLTVL.

The chain couples TRBV7-8 to TRBJ1-1; D uncertain. V lost 3 bases to trimming and J lost 6 bases, with 8 bases between them. CDR1 and CDR2 from the germline V gene are SGHVS and FQNEAQ. CDR3 length: 12 amino acids. CDR3 in amino acids: CASSFRLAEAFF. The DNA of the CDR3 is TGTGCCAGCAGCTTCCGCCTGGCTGAAGCTTTCTTT.

Remarks on this clonotype: A much larger clone differs by one base, so this may be a read error. This rearrangement joins TRBV2 to TRBJ2-4, with a possible D match to TRBD2 (5 bases). Germline values: CDR1 SNHLY, CDR2 FYNNEI. The CDR3 extends over 14 amino acids. This CDR3 is CASRATLAKSIQYF. In nucleotides, the CDR3 is TGTGCCAGCCGGGCCACCCTAGCCAAAAGCATTCAGTACTTC.

The chain combines TRBV14 with TRBJ1-6; D is possibly TRBD1 (5 bases). Trimming stripped 3 bases from V and 6 bases from J, with 15 bases between. The germline V gene has CDR1 SGHDN and CDR2 FVKESK. The CDR3 spans 16 residues. The CDR3 DNA reads TGTGCCAGCAGCCAGACTTCGGGACTTCCTAATTCACCCCTCCACTTT. Protein product: CASSQTSGLPNSPLHF.

A remark on this clonotype: A read error may account for a junction end that differs from germline. The genes are TRBV7-9 and TRBJ1-6, with 9 bases lining up with TRBD1. Germline V gene lookup returns CDR1 SEHNR and CDR2 FQNEAQ (reference sequence). The CDR3 is made up of 14 amino acids. CDR3 bases: TGTGCCAGCAGCTCATGGACAGGGGATTCACTCCTCCACTTT. Its protein product is CASSSWTGDSLLHF.